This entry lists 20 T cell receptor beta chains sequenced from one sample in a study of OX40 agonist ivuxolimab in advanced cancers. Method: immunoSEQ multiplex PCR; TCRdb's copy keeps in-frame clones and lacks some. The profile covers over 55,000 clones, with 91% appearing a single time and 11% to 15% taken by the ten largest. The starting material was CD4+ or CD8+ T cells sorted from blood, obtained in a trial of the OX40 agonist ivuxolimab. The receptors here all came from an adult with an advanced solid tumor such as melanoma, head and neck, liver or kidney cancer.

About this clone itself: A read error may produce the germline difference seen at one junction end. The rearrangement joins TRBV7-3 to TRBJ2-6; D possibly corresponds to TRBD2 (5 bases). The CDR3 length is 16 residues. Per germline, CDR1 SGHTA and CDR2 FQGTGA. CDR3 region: CASSLMGSPGANVLTF. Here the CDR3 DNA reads TGTGCCAGCAGCTTAATGGGGAGCCCTGGTGCCAACGTCCTGACTTTC.

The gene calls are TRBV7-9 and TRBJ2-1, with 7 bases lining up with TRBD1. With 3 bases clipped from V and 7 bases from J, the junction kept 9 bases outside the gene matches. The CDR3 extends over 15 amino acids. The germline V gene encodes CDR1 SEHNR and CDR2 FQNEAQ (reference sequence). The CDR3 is CASSLVGRGSNEQFF. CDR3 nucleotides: TGTGCCAGCAGCTTGGTTGGCAGGGGGAGTAATGAGCAGTTCTTC.

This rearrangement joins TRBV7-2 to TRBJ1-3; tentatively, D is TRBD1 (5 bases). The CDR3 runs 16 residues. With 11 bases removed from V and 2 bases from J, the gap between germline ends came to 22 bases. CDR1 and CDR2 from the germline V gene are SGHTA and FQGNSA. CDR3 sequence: CAAMIFQGAAGNTIYF. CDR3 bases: TGTGCCGCGATGATTTTCCAGGGAGCGGCTGGAAACACCATATATTTT.

CDR3 coding DNA: TGTGCCAGCAGCTTATCAGGAGGGGGCTCTGGAAACACCATATATTTT. Translated, it gives CASSLSGGGSGNTIYF. The chain links TRBV7-2 to TRBJ1-3, with TRBD1 as a possible D gene (6 bases). The V gene lost 2 bases and the J gene lost 0 bases, with 11 bases spanning the gap. CDR1 is SGHTA, CDR2 FQGNSA, per germline. This CDR3 comprises 16 residues.

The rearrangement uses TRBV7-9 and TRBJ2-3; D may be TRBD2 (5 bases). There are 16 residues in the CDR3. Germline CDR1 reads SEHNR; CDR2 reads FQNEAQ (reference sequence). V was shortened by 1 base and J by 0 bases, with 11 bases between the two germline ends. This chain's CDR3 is CASSLGVRTSTDTQYF. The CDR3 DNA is TGTGCCAGCAGCTTAGGGGTTAGGACTAGCACAGATACGCAGTATTTT.

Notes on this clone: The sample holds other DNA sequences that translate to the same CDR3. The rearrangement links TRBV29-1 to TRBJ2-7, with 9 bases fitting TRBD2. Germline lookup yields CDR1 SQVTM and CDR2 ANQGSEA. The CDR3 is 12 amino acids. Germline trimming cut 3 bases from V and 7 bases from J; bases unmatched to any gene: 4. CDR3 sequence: CSVDAGGKEQYF. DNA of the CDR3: TGCAGCGTTGATGCGGGAGGGAAAGAGCAGTACTTC.

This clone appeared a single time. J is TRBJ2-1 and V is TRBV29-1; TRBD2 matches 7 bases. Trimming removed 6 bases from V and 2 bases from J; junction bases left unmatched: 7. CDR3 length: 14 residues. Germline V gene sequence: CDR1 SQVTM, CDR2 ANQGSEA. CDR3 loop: CSVPPSGAYNEQFF. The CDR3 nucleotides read TGCAGCGTGCCCCCTAGCGGCGCCTACAATGAGCAGTTCTTC.

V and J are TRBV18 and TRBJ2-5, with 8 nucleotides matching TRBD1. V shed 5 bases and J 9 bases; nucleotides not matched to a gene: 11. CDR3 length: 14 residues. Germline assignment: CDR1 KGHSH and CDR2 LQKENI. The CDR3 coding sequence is TGTGCCAGCTCAACAGGGGGGACAAGTGAGGCCCAGTACTTC. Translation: CASSTGGTSEAQYF.

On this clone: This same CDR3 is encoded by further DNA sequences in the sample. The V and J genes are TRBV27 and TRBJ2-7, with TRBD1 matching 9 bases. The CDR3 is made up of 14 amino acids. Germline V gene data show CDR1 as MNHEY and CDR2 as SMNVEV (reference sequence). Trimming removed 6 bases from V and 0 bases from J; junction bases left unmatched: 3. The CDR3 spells CASRRGQGSYEQYF. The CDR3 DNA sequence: TGTGCCAGCAGGCGGGGACAGGGCTCCTACGAGCAGTACTTC.

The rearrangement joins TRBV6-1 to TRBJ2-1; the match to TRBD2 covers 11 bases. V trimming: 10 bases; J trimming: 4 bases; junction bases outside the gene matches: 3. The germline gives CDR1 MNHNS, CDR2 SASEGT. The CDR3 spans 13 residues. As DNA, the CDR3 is TGTGCCACCGGGACTAGCGGATACAATGAGCAGTTCTTC. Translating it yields CATGTSGYNEQFF.

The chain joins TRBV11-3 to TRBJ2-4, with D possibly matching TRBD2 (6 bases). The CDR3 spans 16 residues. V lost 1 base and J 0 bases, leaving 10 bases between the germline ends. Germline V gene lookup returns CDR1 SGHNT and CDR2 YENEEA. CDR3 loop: CASSLGLGLAKNIQYF. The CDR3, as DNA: TGTGCCAGCAGCTTAGGACTAGGTCTAGCCAAAAACATTCAGTACTTC.

The CDR3 loop reads CASSSGQGGQAFF. The DNA for the CDR3 is TGTGCCAGCAGCTCAGGACAGGGAGGGCAAGCTTTCTTT. The V gene is TRBV7-2, the J gene TRBJ1-1; 8 bases agree with TRBD1. The CDR3 totals 13 residues. V shed 4 bases, J shed 9 bases, and the junction held 7 bases outside the gene matches. Germline V gene data show CDR1 as SGHTA and CDR2 as FQGNSA.

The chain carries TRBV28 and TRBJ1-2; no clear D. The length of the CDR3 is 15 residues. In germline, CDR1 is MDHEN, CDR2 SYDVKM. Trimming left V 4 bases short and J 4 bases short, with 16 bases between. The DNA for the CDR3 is TGTGCCAGCAGTTCCTTGCGCCCTGGCCGCTATGGCTACACCTTC. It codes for CASSSLRPGRYGYTF.

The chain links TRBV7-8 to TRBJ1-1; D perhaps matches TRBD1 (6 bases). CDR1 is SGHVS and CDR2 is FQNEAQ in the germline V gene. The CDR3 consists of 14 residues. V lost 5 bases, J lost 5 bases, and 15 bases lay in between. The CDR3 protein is CASSIHNRETEAFF. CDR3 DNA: TGTGCCAGCAGCATCCACAACAGGGAGACTGAAGCTTTCTTT.

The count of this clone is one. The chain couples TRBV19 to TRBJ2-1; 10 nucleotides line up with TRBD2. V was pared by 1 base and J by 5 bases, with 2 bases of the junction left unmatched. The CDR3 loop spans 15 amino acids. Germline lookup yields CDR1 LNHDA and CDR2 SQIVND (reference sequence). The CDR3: CASSIGTSGNNEQFF. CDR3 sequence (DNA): TGTGCCAGTAGTATAGGGACTAGCGGAAACAATGAGCAGTTCTTC.

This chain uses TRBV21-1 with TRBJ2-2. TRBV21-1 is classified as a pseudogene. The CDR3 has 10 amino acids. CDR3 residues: CASSIGELFF. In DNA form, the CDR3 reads TGTGCCAGCAGCATCGGGGAGCTGTTTTTT.

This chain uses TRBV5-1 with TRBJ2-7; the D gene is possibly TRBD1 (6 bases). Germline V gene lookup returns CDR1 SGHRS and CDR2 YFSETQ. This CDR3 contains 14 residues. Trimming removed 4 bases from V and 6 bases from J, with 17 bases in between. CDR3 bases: TGCGCCAGCAGCCAGGACAGCCTTCCCAGCGAGCAGTACTTC. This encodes CASSQDSLPSEQYF.

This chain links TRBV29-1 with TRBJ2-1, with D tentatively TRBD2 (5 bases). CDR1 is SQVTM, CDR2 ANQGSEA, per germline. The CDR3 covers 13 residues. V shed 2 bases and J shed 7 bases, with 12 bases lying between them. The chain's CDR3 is CSVESLALNEQFF. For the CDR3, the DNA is TGCAGCGTTGAAAGTCTAGCTCTGAATGAGCAGTTCTTC.

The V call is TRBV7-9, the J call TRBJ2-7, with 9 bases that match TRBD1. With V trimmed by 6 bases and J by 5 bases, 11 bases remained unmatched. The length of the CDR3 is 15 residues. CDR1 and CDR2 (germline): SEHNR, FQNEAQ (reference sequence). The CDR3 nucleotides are TGTGCCAGCAGTCCTAAGATACGGACAGGGGACGAGCAGTACTTC. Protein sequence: CASSPKIRTGDEQYF.

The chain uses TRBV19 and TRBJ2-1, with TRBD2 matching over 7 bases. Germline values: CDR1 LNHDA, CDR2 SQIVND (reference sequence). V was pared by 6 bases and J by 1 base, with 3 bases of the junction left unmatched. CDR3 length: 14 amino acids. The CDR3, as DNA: TGTGCCAGTAGGTTCGGGGGGTCCTACAATGAGCAGTTCTTC. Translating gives CASRFGGSYNEQFF. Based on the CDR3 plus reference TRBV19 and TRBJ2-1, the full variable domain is DGGITQSPKYLFRKEGQNVTLSCEQNLNHDAMYWYRQDPGQGLRLIYYSQIVNDFQKGDIAEGYSVSREKKESFPLTVTSAQKNPTAFYLCASRFGGSYNEQFFGPGTRLTVL.